This TCR beta chain was sequenced during a study of blood T cell repertoires in COVID-19. For the study at large: There were acute and convalescent COVID-19 samples, and they came from the United States, Italy and Spain. In each case, the material was cDNA or gDNA derived from T cells, B-cell-depleted T cells, or PBMCs.

Germline CDR1 is KGHSH and CDR2 is LQKENI. V was clipped by 3 bases and J by 7 bases; unmatched bases: 14. The CDR3 contains 17 residues. This clone has only one observation. As handled by the study authors: Reference gene primer amplification gave nucleated cell count estimates. The assay was immunoSEQ multiplex PCR, and TCRdb's table has in-frame clones only and misses some. The V and J calls and clone size come from that table; D and trimming were worked out from the DNA. The sample has approximately 200,000 clones; more than 85% are singletons. This sequence was found in an older man with active or convalescent COVID-19. The sample was peripheral blood. The chain has TRBV18 and TRBJ1-2; 10 positions agree with TRBD1. The CDR3: CASSPVPGQGNKGGYTF. The CDR3, as DNA: TGTGCCAGCTCACCTGTCCCGGGACAGGGGAACAAAGGTGGCTACACCTTC. The full variable domain, its missing parts supplied by reference TRBV18 and TRBJ1-2, is NAGVMQNPRHLVRRRGQEARLRCSPMKGHSHVYWYRQLPEEGLKFMVYLQKENIIDESGMPKERFSAEFPKEGPSILRIQQVVRGDSAAYFCASSPVPGQGNKGGYTFGSGTRLTVV.